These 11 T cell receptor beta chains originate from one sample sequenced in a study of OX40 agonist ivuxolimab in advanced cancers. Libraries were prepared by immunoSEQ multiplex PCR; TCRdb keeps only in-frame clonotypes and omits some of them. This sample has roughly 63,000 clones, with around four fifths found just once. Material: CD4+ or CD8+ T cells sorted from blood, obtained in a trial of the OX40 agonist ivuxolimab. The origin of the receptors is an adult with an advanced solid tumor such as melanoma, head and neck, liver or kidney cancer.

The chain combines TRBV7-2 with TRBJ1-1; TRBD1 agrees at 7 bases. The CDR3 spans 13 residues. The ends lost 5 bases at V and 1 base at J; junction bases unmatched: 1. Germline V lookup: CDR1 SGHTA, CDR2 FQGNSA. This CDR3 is CASSRQGNTEAFF. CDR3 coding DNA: TGTGCCAGCAGCCGACAGGGGAACACTGAAGCTTTCTTT.

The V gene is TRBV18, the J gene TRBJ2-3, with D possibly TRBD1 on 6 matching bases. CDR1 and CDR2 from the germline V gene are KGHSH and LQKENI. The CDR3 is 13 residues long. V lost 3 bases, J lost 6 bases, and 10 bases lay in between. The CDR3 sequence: CASSPTGPDTQYF. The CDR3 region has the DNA TGTGCCAGCTCACCGACAGGTCCGGATACGCAGTATTTT.

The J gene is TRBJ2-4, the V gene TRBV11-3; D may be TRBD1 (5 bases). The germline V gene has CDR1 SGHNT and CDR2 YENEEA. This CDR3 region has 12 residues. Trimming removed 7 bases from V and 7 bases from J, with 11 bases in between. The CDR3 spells CASTDWGNIQYF. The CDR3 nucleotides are TGTGCCAGCACCGACTGGGGCAACATTCAGTACTTC. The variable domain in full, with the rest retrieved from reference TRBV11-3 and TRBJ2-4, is EAGVVQSPRYKIIEKKQPVAFWCNPISGHNTLYWYLQNLGQGPELLIRYENEEAVDDSQLPKDRFSAERLKGVDSTLKIQPAELGDSAVYLCASTDWGNIQYFGAGTRLSVL.

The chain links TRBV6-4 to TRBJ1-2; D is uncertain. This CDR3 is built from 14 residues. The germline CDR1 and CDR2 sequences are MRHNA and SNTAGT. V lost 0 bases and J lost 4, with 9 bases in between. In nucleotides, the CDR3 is TGTGCCAGCAGTGACTCGAACCCTCCCTATGGCTACACCTTC. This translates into CASSDSNPPYGYTF.

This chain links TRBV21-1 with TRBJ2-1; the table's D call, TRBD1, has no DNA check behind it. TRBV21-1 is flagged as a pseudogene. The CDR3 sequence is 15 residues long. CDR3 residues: CASGYQGSSYNEQFF. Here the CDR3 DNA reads TGTGCCAGCGGGTACCAGGGGAGCTCCTACAATGAGCAGTTCTTC.

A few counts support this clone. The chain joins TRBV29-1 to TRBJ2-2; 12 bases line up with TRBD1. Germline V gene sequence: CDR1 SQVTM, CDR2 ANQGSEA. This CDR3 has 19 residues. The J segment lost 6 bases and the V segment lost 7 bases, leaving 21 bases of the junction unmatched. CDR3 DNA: TGCAGCGCCCAGGGGGGACAGGGGGCAATTCCTATTAGTGCCGGGGAGCTGTTTTTT. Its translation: CSAQGGQGAIPISAGELFF.

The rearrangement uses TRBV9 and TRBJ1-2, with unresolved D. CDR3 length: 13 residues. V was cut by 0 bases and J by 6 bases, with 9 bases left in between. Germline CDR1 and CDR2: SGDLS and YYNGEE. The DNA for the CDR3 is TGTGCCAGCAGCGTAGGTTCCGCAAATGGCTACACCTTC. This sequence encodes CASSVGSANGYTF.

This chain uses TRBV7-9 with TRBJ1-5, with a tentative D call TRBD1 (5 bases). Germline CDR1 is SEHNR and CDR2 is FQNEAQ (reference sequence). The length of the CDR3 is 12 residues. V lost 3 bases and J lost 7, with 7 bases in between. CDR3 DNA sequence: TGTGCCAGCAGCTTCGAGGGGCAGCCCCAGCATTTT. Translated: CASSFEGQPQHF.

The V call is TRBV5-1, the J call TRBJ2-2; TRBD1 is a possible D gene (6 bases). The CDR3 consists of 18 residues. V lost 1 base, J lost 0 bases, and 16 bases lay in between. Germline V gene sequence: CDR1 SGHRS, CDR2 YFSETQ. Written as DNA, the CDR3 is TGCGCCAGCAGCTTGCAACAGGGACATAACGCGAACACCGGGGAGCTGTTTTTT. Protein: CASSLQQGHNANTGELFF.

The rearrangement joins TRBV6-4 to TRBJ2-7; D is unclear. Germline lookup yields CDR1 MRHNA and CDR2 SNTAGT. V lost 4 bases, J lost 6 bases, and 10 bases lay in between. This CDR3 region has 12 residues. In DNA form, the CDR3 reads TGTGCCAGCAGTGTGGGTCGGTGCGAGCAGTACTTC. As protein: CASSVGRCEQYF.

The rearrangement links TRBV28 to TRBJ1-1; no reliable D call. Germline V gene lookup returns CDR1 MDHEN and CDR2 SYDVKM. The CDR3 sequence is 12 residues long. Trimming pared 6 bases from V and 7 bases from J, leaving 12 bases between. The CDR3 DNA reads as TGTGCCAGCAGCCCCGTGGGGTTTGAAGCTTTCTTT. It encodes CASSPVGFEAFF.